The T cell receptor beta chain described here comes from a study of identical twins. V lost 2 bases to trimming and J lost 5 bases, with 14 bases between them. Germline assignment: CDR1 MGHDK and CDR2 SYGVNS. The CDR3 has 15 residues. General study points: Out-of-frame alpha sequences shared by twins were enriched for low generation probability.

MiXCR was run by TCRdb on the 5' RACE reads, yielding one entry per CDR3 protein. This table holds 1.5 million to 2 million distinct CDR3 sequences, 32% found once. This clonotype was seen a handful of times. The antigen is undetermined. The source of this sequence is a newborn girl in good health. The source material was cord blood. The chain employs TRBV25-1 and TRBJ2-3; D possibly corresponds to TRBD2 (5 bases). This CDR3 reads CASSEAVGRRDTQYF. The CDR3 DNA reads TGTGCCAGCAGTGAAGCGGTGGGGAGAAGAGATACGCAGTATTTT.